This T cell receptor (beta chain) derives from a study of vaccination and CD4 T cells after COVID-19. As for the study in general: Post-COVID draws came a median roughly 100 days after diagnosis (range 35 to 161). The control cultures got either a CEFX pool, an HIV-1 Nef pool, or no peptide at all.

Sequencing of DNA taken from cultured CD4+ T cells relied on the Oncomine TCR Beta short-read assay. TCRdb redid the calling of the PCR reads with MiXCR, one entry per CDR3 protein. The sample lists roughly 19,000 distinct CDR3 sequences, 48% seen once, with roughly 2.6% in the top ten. From germline, CDR1 is SGHTA and CDR2 FQGNSA. This CDR3 is built from 13 residues. V shed 4 bases and J shed 4 bases, with 11 bases lying between them. Treatment noted: roughly 11-day PBMC culture with coronavirus spike peptide pools or control peptides (ViraFEST assay). With peptide pools, ViraFEST first expanded antigen-specific T cells and afterwards sequenced their TCRs. Every well contained around 2 million PBMCs, which were grown with about 9.2 IU/ml IL-2 and 9 to 10 ug/ml peptide pools. Turning to this clonotype: Its specificity is unknown.

This clonotype was obtained from a human donor who had recovered from COVID-19. The starting material was CD4+ T cells from blood, cultured in vitro, obtained after SARS-CoV-2 vaccination. The chain combines TRBV7-2 with TRBJ2-7; D perhaps matches TRBD1 (6 bases). The CDR3 sequence is CASSSQTGYEQYF. For the CDR3, the DNA is TGTGCCAGCAGCTCCCAGACAGGTTACGAGCAGTACTTC.